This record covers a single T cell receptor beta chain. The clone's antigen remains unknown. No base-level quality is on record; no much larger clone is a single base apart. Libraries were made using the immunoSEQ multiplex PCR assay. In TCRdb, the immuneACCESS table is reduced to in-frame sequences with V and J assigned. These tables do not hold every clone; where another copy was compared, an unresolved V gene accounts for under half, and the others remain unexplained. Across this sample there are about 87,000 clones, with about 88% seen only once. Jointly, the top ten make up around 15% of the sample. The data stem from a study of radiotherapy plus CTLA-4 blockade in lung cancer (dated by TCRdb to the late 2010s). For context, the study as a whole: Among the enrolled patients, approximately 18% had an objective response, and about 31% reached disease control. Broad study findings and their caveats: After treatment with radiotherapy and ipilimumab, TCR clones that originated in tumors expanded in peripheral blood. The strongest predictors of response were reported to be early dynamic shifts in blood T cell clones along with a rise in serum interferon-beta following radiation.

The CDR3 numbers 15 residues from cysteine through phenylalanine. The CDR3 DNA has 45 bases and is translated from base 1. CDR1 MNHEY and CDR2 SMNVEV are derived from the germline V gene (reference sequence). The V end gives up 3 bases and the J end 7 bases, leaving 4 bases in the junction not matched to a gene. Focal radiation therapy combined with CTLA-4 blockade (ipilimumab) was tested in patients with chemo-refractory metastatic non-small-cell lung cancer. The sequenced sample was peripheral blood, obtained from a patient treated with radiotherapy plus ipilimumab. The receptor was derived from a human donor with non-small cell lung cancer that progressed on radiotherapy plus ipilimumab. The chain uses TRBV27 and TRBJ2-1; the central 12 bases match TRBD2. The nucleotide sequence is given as TGTGCCAGCAGTTTTTTGGGGACTAGCGGGAATGAGCAGTTCTTC. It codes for CASSFLGTSGNEQFF.